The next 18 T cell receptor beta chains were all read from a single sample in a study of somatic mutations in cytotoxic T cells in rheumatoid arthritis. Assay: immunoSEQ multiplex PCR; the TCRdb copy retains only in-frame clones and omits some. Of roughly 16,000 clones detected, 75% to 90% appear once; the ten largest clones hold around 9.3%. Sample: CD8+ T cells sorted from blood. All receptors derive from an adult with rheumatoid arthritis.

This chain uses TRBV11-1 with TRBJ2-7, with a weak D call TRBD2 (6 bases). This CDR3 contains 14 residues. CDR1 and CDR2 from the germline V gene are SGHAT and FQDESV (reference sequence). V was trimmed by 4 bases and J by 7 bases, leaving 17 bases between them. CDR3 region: CASSSRDSLWEQYF. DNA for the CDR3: TGTGCCAGCAGCTCCCGGGACTCTCTTTGGGAGCAGTACTTC.

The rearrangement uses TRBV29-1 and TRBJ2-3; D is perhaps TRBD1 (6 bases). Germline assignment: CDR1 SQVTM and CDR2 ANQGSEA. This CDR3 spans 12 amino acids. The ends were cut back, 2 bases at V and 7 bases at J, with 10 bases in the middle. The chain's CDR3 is CSVEWTDYTQYF. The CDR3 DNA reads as TGCAGCGTTGAATGGACAGACTATACGCAGTATTTT.

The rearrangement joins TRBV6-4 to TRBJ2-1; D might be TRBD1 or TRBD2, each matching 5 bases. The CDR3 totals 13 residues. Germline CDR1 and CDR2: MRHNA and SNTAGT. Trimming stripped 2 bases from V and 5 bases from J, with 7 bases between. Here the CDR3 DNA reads TGTGCCAGCAGTGACGAGGGACACAATGAGCAGTTCTTC. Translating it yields CASSDEGHNEQFF.

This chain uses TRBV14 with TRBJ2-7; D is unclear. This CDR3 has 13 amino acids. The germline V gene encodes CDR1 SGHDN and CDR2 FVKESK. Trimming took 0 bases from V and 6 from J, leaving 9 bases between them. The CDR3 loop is CASSQDHRSEQYF. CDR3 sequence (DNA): TGTGCCAGCAGCCAAGACCATAGGAGCGAGCAGTACTTC.

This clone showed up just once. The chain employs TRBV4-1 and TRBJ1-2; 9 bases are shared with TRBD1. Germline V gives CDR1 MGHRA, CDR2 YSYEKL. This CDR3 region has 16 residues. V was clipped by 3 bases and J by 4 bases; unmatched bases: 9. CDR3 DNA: TGCGCCAGCAGCCATGTTACGGACAGGGGCTTCTATGGCTACACCTTC. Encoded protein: CASSHVTDRGFYGYTF.

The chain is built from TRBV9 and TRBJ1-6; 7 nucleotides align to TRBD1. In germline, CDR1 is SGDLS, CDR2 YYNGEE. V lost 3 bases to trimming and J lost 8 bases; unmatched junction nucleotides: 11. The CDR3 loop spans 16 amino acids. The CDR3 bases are TGTGCCAGCAGCGCCCAGGGACAGCCAATGGATTCACCCCTCCACTTT. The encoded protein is CASSAQGQPMDSPLHF. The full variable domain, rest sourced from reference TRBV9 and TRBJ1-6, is DSGVTQTPKHLITATGQRVTLRCSPRSGDLSVYWYQQSLDQGLQFLIQYYNGEERAKGNILERFSAQQFPDLHSELNLSSLELGDSALYFCASSAQGQPMDSPLHFGNGTRLTVT.

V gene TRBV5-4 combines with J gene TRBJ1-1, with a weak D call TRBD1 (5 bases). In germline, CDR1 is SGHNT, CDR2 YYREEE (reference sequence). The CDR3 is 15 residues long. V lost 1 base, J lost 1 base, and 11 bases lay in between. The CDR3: CASSLHVTGNTEAFF. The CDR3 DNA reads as TGTGCCAGCAGCTTGCACGTAACAGGGAACACTGAAGCTTTCTTT.

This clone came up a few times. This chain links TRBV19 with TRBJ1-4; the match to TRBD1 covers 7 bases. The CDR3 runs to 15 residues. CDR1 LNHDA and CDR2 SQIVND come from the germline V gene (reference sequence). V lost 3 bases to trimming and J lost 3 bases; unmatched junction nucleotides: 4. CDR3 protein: CASSMWDSPNEKLFF. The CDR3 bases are TGTGCCAGTAGTATGTGGGACAGCCCTAATGAAAAACTGTTTTTT.

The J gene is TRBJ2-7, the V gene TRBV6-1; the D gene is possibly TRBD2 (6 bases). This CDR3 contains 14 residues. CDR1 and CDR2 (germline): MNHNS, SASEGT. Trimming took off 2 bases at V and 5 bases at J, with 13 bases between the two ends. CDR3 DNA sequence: TGTGCCAGCAGTGAAAACTGGGAGGCCCACGAGCAGTACTTC. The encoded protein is CASSENWEAHEQYF.

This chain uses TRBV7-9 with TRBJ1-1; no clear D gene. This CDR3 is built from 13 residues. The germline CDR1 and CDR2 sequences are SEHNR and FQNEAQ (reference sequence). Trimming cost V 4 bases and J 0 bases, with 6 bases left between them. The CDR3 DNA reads TGTGCCAGCAGCTCCGCACTGAACACTGAAGCTTTCTTT. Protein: CASSSALNTEAFF.

The CDR3 region is CASSQTSGAGGELFF. The DNA of the CDR3 is TGTGCCAGCAGCCAGACTAGCGGGGCCGGCGGGGAGCTGTTTTTT. The chain uses TRBV5-6 and TRBJ2-2, with 11 bases matching TRBD2. CDR1 and CDR2 (germline): SGHDT, YYEEEE. Trimming removed 4 bases from V and 7 bases from J; junction bases left unmatched: 6. The CDR3 runs 15 residues.

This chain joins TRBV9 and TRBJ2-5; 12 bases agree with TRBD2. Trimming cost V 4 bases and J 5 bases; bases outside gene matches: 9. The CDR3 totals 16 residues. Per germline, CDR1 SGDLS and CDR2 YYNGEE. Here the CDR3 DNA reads TGTGCCAGCAGCTCCAAACTAGCGGGGGGCGGGGAGACCCAGTACTTC. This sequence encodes CASSSKLAGGGETQYF.

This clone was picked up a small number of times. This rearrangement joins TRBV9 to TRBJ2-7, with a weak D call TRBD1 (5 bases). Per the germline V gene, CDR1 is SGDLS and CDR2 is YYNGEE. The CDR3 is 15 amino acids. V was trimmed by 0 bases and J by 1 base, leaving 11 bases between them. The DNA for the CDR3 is TGTGCCAGCAGCGTAGGGGGCCCAGGGTCCTACGAGCAGTACTTC. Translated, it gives CASSVGGPGSYEQYF.

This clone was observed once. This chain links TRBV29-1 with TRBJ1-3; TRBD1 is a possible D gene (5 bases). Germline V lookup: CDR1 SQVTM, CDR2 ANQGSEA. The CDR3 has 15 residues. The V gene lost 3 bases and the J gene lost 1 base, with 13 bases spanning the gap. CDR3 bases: TGCAGCGTTGAGGCGCAGGGTGTTTCTGGAAACACCATATATTTT. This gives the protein CSVEAQGVSGNTIYF.

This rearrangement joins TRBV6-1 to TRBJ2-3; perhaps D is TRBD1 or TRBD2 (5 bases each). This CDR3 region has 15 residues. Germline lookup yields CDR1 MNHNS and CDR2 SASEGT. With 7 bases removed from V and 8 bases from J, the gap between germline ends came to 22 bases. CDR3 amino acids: CASTSPGPRASTQYF. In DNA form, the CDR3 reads TGTGCCAGCACCTCCCCGGGACCACGAGCAAGTACGCAGTATTTT.

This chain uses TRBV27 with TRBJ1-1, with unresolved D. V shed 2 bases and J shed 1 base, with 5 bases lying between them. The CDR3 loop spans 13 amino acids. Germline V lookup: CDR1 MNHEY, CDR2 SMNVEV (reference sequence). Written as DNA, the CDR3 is TGTGCCAGCAGTTTAAGGTGGAACACTGAAGCTTTCTTT. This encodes CASSLRWNTEAFF.

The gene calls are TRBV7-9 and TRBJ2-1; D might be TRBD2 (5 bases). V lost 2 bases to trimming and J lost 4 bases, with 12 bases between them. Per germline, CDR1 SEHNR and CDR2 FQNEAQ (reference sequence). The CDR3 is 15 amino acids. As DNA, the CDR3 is TGTGCCAGCAGCTTATTAGGACTGACATACAATGAGCAGTTCTTC. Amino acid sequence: CASSLLGLTYNEQFF.

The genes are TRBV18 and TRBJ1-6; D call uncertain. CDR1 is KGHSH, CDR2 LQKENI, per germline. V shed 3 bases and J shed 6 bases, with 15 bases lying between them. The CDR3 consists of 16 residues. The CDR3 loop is CASSPSLSDPNSPLHF. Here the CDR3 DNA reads TGTGCCAGCTCACCGTCGCTGTCAGACCCTAATTCACCCCTCCACTTT.